The 22 T cell receptor beta chains below were found in one sample sequenced in a study of Graves' ophthalmopathy and Graves' hyperthyroidism. RNA transcripts provided the template for amplifying TCR beta CDR3 regions. The first round was an RT-PCR with HTBI primers, and the second round was a multiplex PCR. MiXCR was run by TCRdb on the multiplex PCR reads, yielding one entry per CDR3 protein. The sample gives around 660,000 distinct CDR3 sequences, roughly 41% of which show up once; around 3.3% is in the top ten. Sample: peripheral blood. The source is an adult man with Graves' ophthalmopathy.

The chain carries TRBV5-1 and TRBJ1-2; 10 positions match TRBD1. CDR3 size: 15 residues. V lost 4 bases to trimming and J lost 9 bases; unmatched junction nucleotides: 12. Germline V gene data show CDR1 as SGHRS and CDR2 as YFSETQ. DNA of the CDR3: TGCGCCAGCAGCCCTTATCGACAGGGGGCGATCAGCTACACCTTC. Amino acids: CASSPYRQGAISYTF.

J is TRBJ1-1 and V is TRBV7-8, with D possibly being TRBD1 (6 bases). V was cut by 4 bases and J by 3 bases, with 12 bases left in between. CDR1 SGHVS and CDR2 FQNEAQ come from the germline V gene. The CDR3 totals 14 residues. CDR3 loop: CASSSRTADTEAFF. CDR3 sequence (DNA): TGTGCCAGCAGCTCCCGGACAGCTGACACTGAAGCTTTCTTT.

In its sample, this clonotype was seen many times. The V and J genes are TRBV10-3 and TRBJ2-7; D not certain. The CDR3 consists of 13 residues. V shed 7 bases and J shed 1 base, with 11 bases lying between them. Per the germline V gene, CDR1 is ENHRY and CDR2 is SYGVKD. CDR3 in DNA: TGTGCCATCACTCCGGAAGGATCCTACGAGCAGTACTTC. Its protein product is CAITPEGSYEQYF.

This clonotype was recorded many times. This chain joins TRBV7-9 and TRBJ2-2; D is tentatively TRBD1 or TRBD2 (5 bases each). The V end lost 3 bases, the J end lost 4 bases, and 9 bases lay between the germline ends. This CDR3 spans 14 amino acids. Looked up from germline, CDR1 is SEHNR and CDR2 is FQNEAQ (reference sequence). The CDR3 reads CASSFQGATGELFF. The CDR3 DNA is TGTGCCAGCAGCTTCCAGGGAGCCACCGGGGAGCTGTTTTTT.

At least ten counts were recorded for this clonotype. The rearrangement uses TRBV19 and TRBJ2-7; TRBD2 agrees at 9 bases. CDR1 and CDR2 (germline): LNHDA, SQIVND (reference sequence). The CDR3 consists of 15 residues. Trimming at V came to 6 bases and at J to 1 base, leaving 7 bases not matched to a gene. Written as DNA, the CDR3 is TGTGCCAGTAGCAGCACAGCGGGAGGTTCCTACGAGCAGTACTTC. Translating it yields CASSSTAGGSYEQYF.

This clonotype was counted ten times or more. Here the CDR3 reads CASSLAITETQYF. The CDR3 DNA follows: TGTGCCAGCAGCTTAGCGATCACGGAGACCCAGTACTTC. The rearrangement uses TRBV7-6 and TRBJ2-5, with no clear D. Germline-derived CDR1 and CDR2 are SGHVS and FNYEAQ. Trimming shortened V by 0 bases and J by 5 bases, and 7 bases separated the two germline ends. CDR3 size: 13 residues.

This clonotype was seen at least ten times. This chain links TRBV7-9 with TRBJ1-1; tentative D call: TRBD1 (5 bases). The CDR3 consists of 15 residues. Germline CDR1 SEHNR, CDR2 FQNEAQ (reference sequence). Trimming removed 5 bases at V and 5 bases at J, with 18 bases between. CDR3 DNA: TGTGCCAGCAGCCAAGGAAAGGGGCTAATAACTGAAGCTTTCTTT. Translated: CASSQGKGLITEAFF.

This clonotype was seen ten or more times. This chain connects TRBV6-1 to TRBJ2-7, with no clear D. Looked up from germline, CDR1 is MNHNS and CDR2 is SASEGT. With 1 base removed from V and 3 bases from J, the gap between germline ends came to 13 bases. The CDR3 runs to 15 residues. This CDR3 is CASSEVGQFSYEQYF. CDR3 bases: TGTGCCAGCAGTGAAGTCGGTCAGTTTAGCTACGAGCAGTACTTC.

The gene calls are TRBV29-1 and TRBJ2-5; D remains ambiguous. Germline loops: CDR1 SQVTM, CDR2 ANQGSEA. V gave up 8 bases and J gave up 10 bases, with 14 bases separating them. The CDR3 extends over 10 amino acids. The CDR3, as DNA: TGCAGCCAACCGATGGGCGGCCAGTACTTC. As protein: CSQPMGGQYF.

This clonotype was recorded once. This sequence joins TRBV7-2 and TRBJ2-2; 9 bases align to TRBD1. The V segment lost 6 bases and the J segment 8 bases; nucleotides outside the gene matches: 10. CDR3 size: 15 residues. The germline V gene encodes CDR1 SGHTA and CDR2 FQGNSA. The CDR3 reads CASRPGTGFTGELFF. The CDR3, as DNA: TGTGCCAGCAGACCCGGGACAGGGTTCACAGGGGAGCTGTTTTTT.

There are many counts of this clonotype. This chain links TRBV29-1 with TRBJ1-2; D possibly corresponds to TRBD1 (5 bases). Germline V gives CDR1 SQVTM, CDR2 ANQGSEA. V lost 6 bases and J 4 bases, leaving 12 bases between the germline ends. The CDR3 is made up of 12 amino acids. The CDR3 DNA reads TGCAGCGTACCGGCTGGGGCCTATGGCTACACCTTC. Amino acids: CSVPAGAYGYTF.

In the case of this clonotype: Being one base from a much bigger clone, this may be a read error. The chain is built from TRBV20-1 and TRBJ1-2, with D possibly being TRBD1 (5 bases). V was pared by 6 bases and J by 1 base, with 15 bases between. This CDR3 contains 14 residues. Germline-derived CDR1 and CDR2 are DFQATT and SNEGSKA (reference sequence). The CDR3 bases are TGCAGTGCGCGCGGGGACTTAAGTAACTATGGCTACACCTTC. Translation: CSARGDLSNYGYTF.

The table lists this clonotype with a few counts. The V gene is TRBV7-2, the J gene TRBJ1-1; D may be TRBD1 (5 bases). Trimming removed 6 bases from V and 0 bases from J, with 11 bases in between. Germline values: CDR1 SGHTA, CDR2 FQGNSA. The CDR3 extends over 14 amino acids. The CDR3 region is CASRPQGLNTEAFF. Written as DNA, the CDR3 is TGTGCCAGCAGACCCCAGGGACTGAACACTGAAGCTTTCTTT.

This clonotype was found many times. The chain employs TRBV19 and TRBJ1-5; D possibly corresponds to TRBD1 (5 bases). Trimming took off 0 bases at V and 6 bases at J, with 9 bases between the two ends. The length of the CDR3 is 14 residues. Germline V CDR1 and CDR2: LNHDA, SQIVND (reference sequence). The CDR3 sequence is CASSIDAGGQPQHF. The CDR3 region has the DNA TGTGCCAGTAGTATAGATGCGGGGGGTCAGCCCCAGCATTTT.

Notes on this clonotype: One end of the junction fails to match germline, which may point to a read error. The J gene is TRBJ2-7, the V gene TRBV5-5; possibly TRBD2 for D (6 bases). The DNA end is more similar to TRBJ2-1, so the J call may be wrong. Germline lookup yields CDR1 SGHKS and CDR2 YYEKEE (reference sequence). This CDR3 comprises 14 residues. The CDR3, as DNA: TGCGCCAGCAGCCCCGTGGGGGGATACAATGAGCAGTTCTTC. Its translation is CASSPVGGYNEQFF.

The rearrangement uses TRBV2 and TRBJ1-6, with D maybe TRBD1 (5 bases). The CDR3 runs to 16 residues. The V gene lost 7 bases and the J gene lost 2 bases, with 15 bases spanning the gap. Germline CDR1 and CDR2: SNHLY and FYNNEI. CDR3 region: CASKPGTSTYNSPLHF. DNA of the CDR3: TGTGCCAGCAAACCCGGGACTAGTACCTATAATTCACCCCTCCACTTT.

This clonotype was counted at least ten times. The chain uses TRBV7-9 and TRBJ1-4, with TRBD1 matching 8 bases. Trimming took 5 bases from V and 0 from J; bases not matched to a gene: 11. Per germline, CDR1 SEHNR and CDR2 FQNEAQ (reference sequence). This CDR3 has 18 amino acids. CDR3: CASSLGQGSSATNEKLFF. The CDR3 bases are TGTGCCAGCAGCCTCGGACAGGGTTCATCGGCAACTAATGAAAAACTGTTTTTT.

This clonotype showed up many times. This chain connects TRBV7-9 to TRBJ2-5; 7 nucleotides align to TRBD2. This CDR3 is built from 15 residues. V lost 4 bases, J lost 2 bases, and 7 bases stayed unmatched. Germline CDR1 reads SEHNR; CDR2 reads FQNEAQ (reference sequence). Here the CDR3 DNA reads TGTGCCAGCAGCTCTCTCCTAGCGGATCAAGAGACCCAGTACTTC. This translates into CASSSLLADQETQYF.

This sequence joins TRBV19 and TRBJ2-5, with 9 positions matching TRBD1. Germline CDR1 reads LNHDA; CDR2 reads SQIVND (reference sequence). This CDR3 region has 14 residues. V lost 6 bases to trimming and J lost 7 bases; unmatched junction nucleotides: 9. Here the CDR3 reads CASSLDGDRVTQYF. Written as DNA, the CDR3 is TGTGCCAGTAGCCTTGATGGGGACAGGGTGACCCAGTACTTC.

Only a few counts were recorded for this clonotype. This chain connects TRBV7-3 to TRBJ2-7, with a tentative D call TRBD1 (5 bases). The CDR3 sequence is 12 residues long. The germline V and J ends were trimmed by 5 bases and 7 bases, with 12 bases remaining between them. Germline V gene sequence: CDR1 SGHTA, CDR2 FQGTGA. This chain's CDR3 is CASSPWGREQYF. The DNA for the CDR3 is TGTGCCAGCAGCCCCTGGGGCCGGGAGCAGTACTTC.

V and J are TRBV20-1 and TRBJ2-1; perhaps TRBD2 as D (5 bases). From germline, CDR1 is DFQATT and CDR2 SNEGSKA (reference sequence). The CDR3 is made up of 11 amino acids. The V and J ends lost 2 bases and 6 bases respectively, with 5 bases between them. In nucleotides, the CDR3 is TGCAGTGCTAGACGGGGCAATGAGCAGTTCTTC. This translates into CSARRGNEQFF.

This clonotype was detected a few times. The chain employs TRBV7-9 and TRBJ1-2; TRBD1 agrees at 7 bases. Looked up from germline, CDR1 is SEHNR and CDR2 is FQNEAQ (reference sequence). V lost 5 bases to trimming and J lost 1 base; unmatched junction nucleotides: 7. The CDR3 consists of 15 residues. The CDR3 region is CASSGDRTFNYGYTF. The CDR3 DNA sequence: TGTGCCAGCAGCGGGGACAGAACTTTTAACTATGGCTACACCTTC. The full variable domain, completed using reference TRBV7-9 and TRBJ1-2, is DTGVSQNPRHKITKRGQNVTFRCDPISEHNRLYWYRQTLGQGPEFLTYFQNEAQLEKSRLLSDRFSAERPKGSFSTLEIQRTEQGDSAMYLCASSGDRTFNYGYTFGSGTRLTVV.